This T cell receptor (beta chain) is drawn from a study of blood T cells in healthy people across ages. All donors came from Russia, were Caucasian and healthy, and spanned ages roughly 6 to 100. With each sample, at least 5.5 micrograms of total RNA were extracted. Overall study results and limits: Roughly linearly, TCR beta diversity per million T cells fell as age increased. It was not possible, with unsorted PBMCs, to conclusively compare naive and antigen-experienced cells.

A second PCR, run for roughly 6 to 11 cycles, used a sample-barcoded 5' primer plus a J-beta primer mix. Via MiXCR, TCRdb re-called the 5' RACE reads, giving one row per CDR3 protein. The sample has around 1,500,000 distinct CDR3 sequences; over 25% are singletons. This clonotype was detected ten times or more. The antigen remains unidentified. Specimen: blood. The clonotype originates from a woman aged 25 to 39 in good health.

CDR3 in amino acids: CASTLGDSITDTQYF. CDR3 DNA: TGTGCCAGCACTCTCGGGGACTCGATCACAGATACGCAGTATTTT. The chain employs TRBV12-3 or TRBV12-4 and TRBJ2-3; D is possibly TRBD2 (6 bases). The CDR3 length is 15 residues. V was shortened by 7 bases and J by 2 bases, with 16 bases between the two germline ends.